This T cell receptor beta chain was identified during a study of OX40 agonist ivuxolimab in advanced cancers. For the wider study: Ivuxolimab was a fully human IgG2 agonistic monoclonal antibody targeting the costimulatory receptor OX40 (CD134). Intravenous ivuxolimab was administered to patients every 2 weeks at six dose levels: 0.01, 0.1, 0.3, 1.5, 3 and 10 mg/kg. Of the approximately 54 patients in dose escalation, about 20 had hepatocellular carcinoma, some 15 had melanoma, 9 had renal cell carcinoma and 9 had head and neck cancer. A male proportion of about 79% and a mean age of approximately 61 years, ranging from 23 to 79, were recorded for the dose-escalation cohort. Prior anti-PD-1, anti-PD-L1 or anti-CTLA-4 therapy was permitted, and checkpoint inhibitors had been received by about two fifths of dose-escalation patients. Partial responses were achieved by three dose-escalation patients, of whom one had hepatocellular carcinoma and two had cutaneous melanoma. Peripheral TCRbeta sequencing aimed to test whether ivuxolimab altered TCR sequence diversity and caused clonal T-cell expansion. The paper covers the monotherapy dose-escalation part of the phase I ivuxolimab trial, which included N ≈ 57 patients. Study-level results and caveats: The antigen specificity of the peripheral T cells that underwent clonal expansion was not determined. Low levels of normalized T-cell clonal expansion were also seen in some patients who did not respond. After ivuxolimab, expanded clones were on average more numerous among CD8+ T cells than among CD4+ T cells. Clonal expansion of both CD4+ and CD8+ blood T cells was observed from baseline to week 6 at doses 0.1 to 3.0 mg/kg. In the 0.1-3.0 mg/kg groups, partial responders had among the lowest normalized peripheral clonal expansion, particularly in CD8+ T cells.

Details on this clone: What antigen it recognizes has not been identified. Base quality data are lacking; no much larger clone is found one base away.

The trial excluded patients who had a history of autoimmune disease or who were on systemic immunosuppression. Peripheral blood for TCR sequencing was drawn from every dose cohort at baseline, at cycle 4 day 1 and at cycle 7 day 1. The samples were taken from a phase I, first-in-human, multicenter, open-label dose-escalation trial of ivuxolimab. Adults with locally advanced or metastatic melanoma, renal cell, hepatocellular, or head and neck squamous cell carcinoma were enrolled in the trial. CD4+ and CD8+ T cells were sorted separately from peripheral blood before TCR sequencing. Genomic DNA was isolated from the sorted cells so that the TCRbeta CDR3 region could be sequenced. TCRbeta CDR3 regions were sequenced using the immunoSEQ Assay. As stored in TCRdb, this immuneACCESS dataset retains in-frame rearrangements with V and J assigned. A fraction of the clones does not appear; measured against another copy, unresolved V genes explain less than half of the discrepancy, and the remainder lacks a known reason. The sample table records approximately 82,000 clones; about 86% of these occur just once. The top ten clonotypes cover under 7.5% of the sample.

V lost 0 bases and J lost 8 bases, and the count of bases not matched to a germline gene is 10. Measured from the cysteine to the phenylalanine, the CDR3 is 16 residues long. CDR3 DNA is the only sequence kept; it has 48 bases, read in frame from the first base. The CDR1 and CDR2 encoded by the germline V gene are LGHNA and YNFKEQ. The specimen comprised CD4+ or CD8+ T cells sorted from blood, sampled in a trial of the OX40 agonist ivuxolimab. The source is an adult with an advanced solid tumor such as melanoma, head and neck, liver or kidney cancer. The chain uses TRBV4-2 and TRBJ2-3, with TRBD1 matching 8 junction bases. The DNA sequence is given as TGTGCCAGCAGCCAAGAGATTCGGGACAGGTCTCGTACGCAGTATTTT. Its translation is CASSQEIRDRSRTQYF.